Each of the 3 T cell receptor beta chains below was sequenced from the same sample in a study of neurological immune-mediated disorders. From the 5' RACE reads, TCRdb called clonotypes with MiXCR, one entry per CDR3 protein. The sample consists of 90,000 to 150,000 distinct CDR3 sequences, about 3.2% of them appearing once. Material for sequencing was PBMCs. The receptors come from a woman in her 30s with multiple sclerosis.

This clonotype was seen repeatedly, ten times or more. V gene TRBV5-5 combines with J gene TRBJ2-3; a possible D gene is TRBD1 (8 bases). The germline gives CDR1 SGHKS, CDR2 YYEKEE (reference sequence). This CDR3 region has 15 residues. Trimming removed 0 bases from V and 10 bases from J, with 18 bases in between. The CDR3 region is CASSLDGQGGWAQYF. In DNA, the CDR3 is TGTGCCAGCAGCTTGGATGGACAGGGAGGGTGGGCGCAGTATTTT. Combining the CDR3 with reference TRBV5-5 and TRBJ2-3 gives the whole variable domain DAGVTQSPTHLIKTRGQQVTLRCSPISGHKSVSWYQQVLGQGPQFIFQYYEKEERGRGNFPDRFSARQFPNYSSELNVNALLLGDSALYLCASSLDGQGGWAQYFGPGTRLTVL.

In this sample, this clonotype turned up many times. The CDR3 sequence is CSASFWTGNTDTQYF. The CDR3 DNA reads TGCAGTGCTAGTTTCTGGACAGGTAACACAGATACGCAGTATTTT. This rearrangement joins TRBV20-1 to TRBJ2-3; 7 bases match TRBD1. CDR1 is DFQATT and CDR2 is SNEGSKA in the germline V gene (reference sequence). Germline trimming cut 3 bases from V and 2 bases from J; bases unmatched to any gene: 8. The CDR3 runs to 15 residues.

The genes are TRBV18 and TRBJ1-1; weak D call: TRBD1 (6 bases). This CDR3 is built from 13 residues. Germline values: CDR1 KGHSH, CDR2 LQKENI. Trimming removed 5 bases from V and 6 bases from J, with 13 bases in between. This chain's CDR3 is CASSSPGAPEAFF. The CDR3 DNA reads as TGTGCCAGCTCATCCCCGGGGGCTCCTGAAGCTTTCTTT.